This T cell receptor (beta chain) was obtained from a study of cytomegalovirus exposure and HLA in healthy donors. Whole-study results and caveats: Specificity of a few CMV-associated chains for CMV antigens was verified in vitro. Most of the TCR beta V segments (in an earlier analysis) were productive either about 87% or about 30% of the time. Researchers catalogued some 160 TCR beta chains as cytomegalovirus-associated.

CDR3 size: 13 residues. Germline V lookup: CDR1 SGHNT, CDR2 YENEEA. V was clipped by 5 bases and J by 9 bases, with 14 bases between them. PCR was performed using 60 Vbeta and 13 Jbeta primers. The data were produced by immunoSEQ multiplex PCR, yet TCRdb's version contains in-frame clones alone and is incomplete. The sample lists 200,000 to 250,000 clones; roughly four fifths were seen once. A word on this clone: What it recognizes is unknown.

The chain carries TRBV11-3 and TRBJ2-4; TRBD2 is a possible D gene (5 bases). The sequence came from a woman aged 45-65 years in good health and CMV-seropositive. The sequencing sample was made of PBMCs. The DNA for the CDR3 is TGTGCCAGCAGCAGGGAGACCCTAAGCATTCAGTACTTC. Translation: CASSRETLSIQYF.